Listed below are T cell receptor beta chains from one sample, sequenced in a study of blood T cell repertoires in COVID-19. The table came from immunoSEQ multiplex PCR; TCRdb's copy has only in-frame clones and leaves some out. The data contain about 190,000 clones, 84% of them seen just once; the ten biggest clones take up 2.5% to 3.5%. Material: PBMCs or T cells enriched from blood (not recorded which). The source of these receptors is a woman in her thirties who had recovered from COVID-19. The CDR3 runs from the conserved cysteine through the conserved F or W. D genes are given only for firm matches. Some rows have no size entry. The others give once, few or many, or a class for an expanded clone.

>few|-|TRBV6-6|TRBJ2-4
TGTGCCAGCACTCGGAAGGGAGTGTGGGCCAAAAACATTCAGTACTTC
CASTRKGVWAKNIQYF
>-|TRBD1|TRBV27|TRBJ1-5
TGTGCCAGCAGGCCCGGGACAGGGTATAGCAATCAGCCCCAGCATTTT
CASRPGTGYSNQPQHF
>-|TRBD2|TRBV6-1|TRBJ2-3
TGTGCCAGCAGTGACCGTGGACTAGCGGGCACAGATACGCAGTATTTT
CASSDRGLAGTDTQYF
>-|TRBD2|TRBV28|TRBJ2-7
TGTGCCAGCAGCCCGACTGGACTAGCGGGAGGGGGGGAGCAGTACTTC
CASSPTGLAGGGEQYF
>-|-|TRBV19|TRBJ1-1
TGTGCCAGTAGTATGGTGTTTTCGGGAGTGAACACTGAAGCTTTCTTT
CASSMVFSGVNTEAFF
>-|TRBD2|TRBV15|TRBJ2-3
TGTGCCACCAGCAGGACTCCGACTAGCGGGAGTGCAGATACGCAGTATTTT
CATSRTPTSGSADTQYF
>-|TRBD2|TRBV5-4|TRBJ2-1
TGTGCCAGCAGCCCGACTAGCGGAGCTTACAATGAGCAGTTCTTC
CASSPTSGAYNEQFF
>-|-|TRBV6-5|TRBJ2-7
TGTGCCAGCAGGGACTTCTACGAGCAGTACTTC
CASRDFYEQYF
>-|-|TRBV24-1|TRBJ2-6
TGTGCCACCAGAGCAGGTACCCCCGGGGCCAACGTCCTGACTTTC
CATRAGTPGANVLTF
>-|-|TRBV28|TRBJ1-2
TGTGCCAGCAGTCCTTCCGGTCGCTATGGCTACACCTTC
CASSPSGRYGYTF
>-|-|TRBV28|TRBJ2-1
TGTGCCAGCAGTTTATTGCGCTACAATGAGCAGTTCTTC
CASSLLRYNEQFF
>-|TRBD2|TRBV5-4|TRBJ2-3
TGTGCCAGCAGCTTCGGTTTGGGACTATCAACTAGCACAGATACGCAGTATTTT
CASSFGLGLSTSTDTQYF
>-|TRBD1|TRBV7-2|TRBJ1-5
TGTGCCAGCAGCTGGACAGGAACGAGCAATCAGCCCCAGCATTTT
CASSWTGTSNQPQHF
>-|TRBD2|TRBV9|TRBJ2-3
TGTGCCAGCAGCCCGACTAGCGGCACAGATACGCAGTATTTT
CASSPTSGTDTQYF
>-|-|TRBV6-2/TRBV6-3|TRBJ2-1
TGTGCCAGCAGTTACTCGACTTCCTACAATGAGCAGTTCTTC
CASSYSTSYNEQFF
>-|TRBD2|TRBV19|TRBJ2-2
TGTGCCAGTAGTATAGGCGGGAGAAGTGGCGGGGAGCTGTTTTTT
CASSIGGRSGGELFF
>-|-|TRBV29-1|TRBJ2-5
TGCAGCGCCTTGAAGGCAGGGTTGGGGACCCAGTACTTC
CSALKAGLGTQYF
>few|TRBD1|TRBV19|TRBJ1-6
TGTGCCAGTAAGACAGGGGGCAGTAATTCACCCCTCCACTTT
CASKTGGSNSPLHF
>-|TRBD1|TRBV9|TRBJ1-4
TGTGCCAGCAGCGTAGAGACTACAGGGGAGAAACTGTTTTTT
CASSVETTGEKLFF
>few|-|TRBV28|TRBJ1-2
TGTGCCAGCAGATGGGACCGCCGGGAGGGCTACACCTTC
CASRWDRREGYTF
>-|-|TRBV24-1|TRBJ2-1
TGTGCCACCAGTGATTACTTACGTCAGACTCAGTTCTTC
CATSDYLRQTQFF
>-|-|TRBV18|TRBJ1-1
TGTGCCAGCTCACCAGCCCCAGGATTGAACACTGAAGCTTTCTTT
CASSPAPGLNTEAFF
>-|-|TRBV25-1|TRBJ1-4
TGTGCCAGCAGTGTCTCGGTCCCCGGGGTTGAAAAACTGTTTTTT
CASSVSVPGVEKLFF
>-|TRBD2|TRBV5-1|TRBJ2-2
TGCGCCAGCAGCGCTACCTCCGGGGGGGACACCGGGGAGCTGTTTTTT
CASSATSGGDTGELFF
>-|TRBD2|TRBV2|TRBJ2-5
TGTGCCAGCAGTTACCAGGGAGGGGAGACCCAGTACTTC
CASSYQGGETQYF
>-|-|TRBV28|TRBJ2-3
TGTGCCAGCAGTCAAACTAGGGCGCAGTATTTT
CASSQTRAQYF
>-|TRBD1|TRBV11-2|TRBJ1-4
TGTGCCAGCAGCTTAGATCTTGGGGACAGGCTTTTTGGAAAACTGTTTTTT
CASSLDLGDRLFGKLFF
>once|TRBD2|TRBV19|TRBJ2-3
TGTGCCAGTAGTATAGCTAGCGGATACACAGATACGCAGTATTTT
CASSIASGYTDTQYF
>once|TRBD1|TRBV7-9|TRBJ2-7
TGTGCCAGCAGCTTAGGCGACAGGGTGTCCGAGCAGTACTTC
CASSLGDRVSEQYF
>-|-|TRBV7-2|TRBJ1-4
TGTGCCAGCAGCACTCCGGGAGAGGTTAATGAAAAACTGTTTTTT
CASSTPGEVNEKLFF
>once|TRBD1|TRBV15|TRBJ2-7
TGTGCCACCAGCAGAGATTTGGGACAGGGGGTCTACGAGCAGTACTTC
CATSRDLGQGVYEQYF
>-|-|TRBV7-7|TRBJ1-4
TGTGCTAGCAGCTCCAGTCCTAGCGGGATCGATGAAAAACTGTTTTTT
CASSSSPSGIDEKLFF
>-|-|TRBV9|TRBJ1-2
TGTGCCAGCAGCGTAGCTCTCGGGGGCTACACCTTC
CASSVALGGYTF
>-|-|TRBV30|TRBJ1-3
TGTGCCTGGAGTAGACAGTCTGGAAACACCATATATTTT
CAWSRQSGNTIYF
>-|-|TRBV9|TRBJ2-1
TGTGCCAGCAGCGTAGTGGCTAGCGAAACCTACAATGAGCAGTTCTTC
CASSVVASETYNEQFF
>-|-|TRBV5-4|TRBJ2-7
TGTGCCAGCAGTTTGGGGGGGCCCTCCTACGAGCAGTACTTC
CASSLGGPSYEQYF
>-|-|TRBV19|TRBJ1-5
TGTGCCAGTAGTGGAGGCGACCGACGATCGGATCAGCCCCAGCATTTT
CASSGGDRRSDQPQHF
>-|TRBD1|TRBV11-3|TRBJ1-2
TGTGCCAGCAGCCGGACAGGGGGCGGCTACACCTTC
CASSRTGGGYTF
>once|TRBD2|TRBV5-4|TRBJ2-3
TGTGCCAGCAGCTCTGGGGCTAGCGGGAGGGCCAAGGATACGCAGTATTTT
CASSSGASGRAKDTQYF
>-|TRBD1|TRBV18|TRBJ1-1
TGTGCCAGCTCACCAGCAGGGGGCGGCACTGAAGCTTTCTTT
CASSPAGGGTEAFF
>few|-|TRBV5-8|TRBJ1-6
TGTGCCAGCAGCTTATTGGTGTCAGGGAATTCACCCCTCCACTTT
CASSLLVSGNSPLHF
>-|TRBD1|TRBV6-5|TRBJ2-5
TGTGCCAGCCGGGACAGCACCCAGTACTTC
CASRDSTQYF
>once|-|TRBV2|TRBJ1-3
TGTGCCAGCAAGATTCGCACTAATATCCTCTCTGGAAACACCATATATTTT
CASKIRTNILSGNTIYF
>-|-|TRBV19|TRBJ1-4
TGTGCCAGTAGTATAGGGGGCTCTCCTAATGAAAAACTGTTTTTT
CASSIGGSPNEKLFF
>-|TRBD2|TRBV6-5|TRBJ2-2
TGTGCCAGCAGTTACTTTTCTAGCGGGAATCCCGGGGAGCTGTTTTTT
CASSYFSSGNPGELFF
>-|-|TRBV7-9|TRBJ1-2
TGTGCCAGCAGCTTAGAGTGGGGGGTCTATGGCTACACCTTC
CASSLEWGVYGYTF
>-|TRBD1|TRBV7-8|TRBJ1-3
TGTGCCAGCAGCAAAGACCACAGGGGTAGTGGAAACACCATATATTTT
CASSKDHRGSGNTIYF